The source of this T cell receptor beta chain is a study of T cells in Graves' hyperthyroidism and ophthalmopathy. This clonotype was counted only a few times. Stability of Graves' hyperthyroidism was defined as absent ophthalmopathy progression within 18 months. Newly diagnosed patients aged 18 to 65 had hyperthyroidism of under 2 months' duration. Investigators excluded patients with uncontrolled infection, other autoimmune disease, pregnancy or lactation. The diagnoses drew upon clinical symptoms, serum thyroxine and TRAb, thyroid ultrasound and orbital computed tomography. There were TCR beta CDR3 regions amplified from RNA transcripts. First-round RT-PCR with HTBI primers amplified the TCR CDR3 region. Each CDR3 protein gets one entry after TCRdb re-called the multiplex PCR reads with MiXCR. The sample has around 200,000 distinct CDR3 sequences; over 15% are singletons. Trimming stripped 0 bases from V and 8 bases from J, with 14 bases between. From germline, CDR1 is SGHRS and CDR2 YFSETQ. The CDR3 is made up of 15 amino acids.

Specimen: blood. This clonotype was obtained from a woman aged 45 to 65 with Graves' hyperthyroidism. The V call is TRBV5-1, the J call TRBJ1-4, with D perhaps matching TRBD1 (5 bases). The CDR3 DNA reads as TGCGCCAGCAGCTTGGGCCGGGCAGGGAGGGAAAAACTGTTTTTT. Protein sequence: CASSLGRAGREKLFF.